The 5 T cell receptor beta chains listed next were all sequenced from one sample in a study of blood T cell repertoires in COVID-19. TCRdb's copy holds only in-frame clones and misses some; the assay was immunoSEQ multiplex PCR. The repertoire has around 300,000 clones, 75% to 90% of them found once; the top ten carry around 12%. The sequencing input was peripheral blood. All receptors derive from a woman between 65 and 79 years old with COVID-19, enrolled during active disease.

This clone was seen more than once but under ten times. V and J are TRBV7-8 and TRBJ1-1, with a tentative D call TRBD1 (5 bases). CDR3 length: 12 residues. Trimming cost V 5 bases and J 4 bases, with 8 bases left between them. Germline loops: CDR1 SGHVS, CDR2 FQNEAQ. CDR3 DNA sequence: TGTGCCAGCAGCCCCGGGGGCACTGAAGCTTTCTTT. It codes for CASSPGGTEAFF.

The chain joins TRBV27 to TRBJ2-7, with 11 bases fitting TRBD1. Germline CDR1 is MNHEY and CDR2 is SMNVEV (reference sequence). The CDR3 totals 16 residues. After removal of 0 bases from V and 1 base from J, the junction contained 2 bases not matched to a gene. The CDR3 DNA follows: TGTGCCAGCAGTTTATCCGGACAGGGGGCATCCTACGAGCAGTACTTC. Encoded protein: CASSLSGQGASYEQYF.

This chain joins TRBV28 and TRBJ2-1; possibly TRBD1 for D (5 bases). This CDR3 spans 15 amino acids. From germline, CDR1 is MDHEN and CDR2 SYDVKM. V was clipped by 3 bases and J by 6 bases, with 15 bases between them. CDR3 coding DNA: TGTGCCAGCAGTTTCCCCAAGGGGCAGGCCAATGAGCAGTTCTTC. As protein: CASSFPKGQANEQFF. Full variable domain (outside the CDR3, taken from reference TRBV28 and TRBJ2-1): DVKVTQSSRYLVKRTGEKVFLECVQDMDHENMFWYRQDPGLGLRLIYFSYDVKMKEKGDIPEGYSVSREKKERFSLILESASTNQTSMYLCASSFPKGQANEQFFGPGTRLTVL.

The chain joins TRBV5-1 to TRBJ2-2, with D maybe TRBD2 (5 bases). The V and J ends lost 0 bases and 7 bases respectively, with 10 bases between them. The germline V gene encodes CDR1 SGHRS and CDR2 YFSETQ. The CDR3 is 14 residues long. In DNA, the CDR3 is TGCGCCAGCAGCTTGGCGTCGGGGTTCGGGGAGCTGTTTTTT. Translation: CASSLASGFGELFF.

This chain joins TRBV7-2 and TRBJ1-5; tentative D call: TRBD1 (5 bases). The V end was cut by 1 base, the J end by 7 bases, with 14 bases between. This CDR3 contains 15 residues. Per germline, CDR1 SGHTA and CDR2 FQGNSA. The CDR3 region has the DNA TGTGCCAGCAGCTTAGGACCCCTGGGGGGACAGCCCCAGCATTTT. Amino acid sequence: CASSLGPLGGQPQHF.